Listed here are 9 T cell receptor beta chains from one sample, sequenced in a study of blood T cell repertoires in COVID-19. Method: immunoSEQ multiplex PCR; TCRdb's copy keeps in-frame clones and lacks some. The sample includes roughly 86,000 clones, around 80% of them seen just once. The sequencing input was peripheral blood. All receptors come from a human donor in a cohort sampled during active COVID-19.

The rearrangement uses TRBV19 and TRBJ1-2, with 10 bases lining up with TRBD1. This CDR3 contains 15 residues. Germline trimming cut 4 bases from V and 5 bases from J; bases unmatched to any gene: 7. Germline CDR1 is LNHDA and CDR2 is SQIVND (reference sequence). Here the CDR3 DNA reads TGTGCCAGTAGTACCCCGGACAGGGGGTCGTATGGCTACACCTTC. It is translated as CASSTPDRGSYGYTF. Filled out from reference TRBV19 and TRBJ1-2, the complete variable domain reads DGGITQSPKYLFRKEGQNVTLSCEQNLNHDAMYWYRQDPGQGLRLIYYSQIVNDFQKGDIAEGYSVSREKKESFPLTVTSAQKNPTAFYLCASSTPDRGSYGYTFGSGTRLTVV.

This chain joins TRBV4-1 and TRBJ2-7, with TRBD1 matching 7 bases. CDR1 and CDR2 from the germline V gene are MGHRA and YSYEKL. Trimming at V came to 6 bases and at J to 0 bases, leaving 8 bases not matched to a gene. There are 15 residues in the CDR3. CDR3 residues: CASSPTGSSSYEQYF. The CDR3 DNA is TGCGCCAGCAGTCCGACAGGGTCAAGCTCCTACGAGCAGTACTTC.

The genes are TRBV9 and TRBJ2-3; 9 nucleotides match TRBD1. The CDR3 covers 15 residues. Losses at the gene ends were 0 bases for V and 7 bases for J; bases not matched to a gene: 6. The V gene's germline CDR1 is SGDLS and CDR2 YYNGEE. CDR3 sequence: CASSVGTGELHTQYF. The CDR3, as DNA: TGTGCCAGCAGCGTAGGGACAGGGGAATTACATACGCAGTATTTT.

This CDR3 reads CASSLQMTGLQETQYF. CDR3 nucleotide sequence: TGTGCCAGCAGCTTACAGATGACGGGACTCCAAGAGACCCAGTACTTC. V and J are TRBV5-6 and TRBJ2-5; perhaps TRBD2 as D (6 bases). V lost 2 bases and J lost 1, with 15 bases in between. The germline V gene has CDR1 SGHDT and CDR2 YYEEEE. The CDR3 contains 16 residues.

The V and J genes are TRBV25-1 and TRBJ2-2; the match to TRBD2 covers 9 bases. The V gene end was trimmed by 0 bases and the J gene end by 6 bases; junction bases not matched to a gene: 2. CDR3 length: 15 residues. CDR1 MGHDK and CDR2 SYGVNS come from the germline V gene. DNA of the CDR3: TGTGCCAGCAGTGAATACCTAGCGGGGTCCGGGGAGCTGTTTTTT. Its translation is CASSEYLAGSGELFF.

The chain is built from TRBV6-5 and TRBJ2-1; D not resolved. V was shortened by 10 bases and J by 0 bases, with 13 bases between the two germline ends. Germline lookup yields CDR1 MNHEY and CDR2 SVGAGI. The CDR3 sequence is 14 residues long. CDR3 in DNA: TGTGCCACCTCGACTCTCAACTCCTACAATGAGCAGTTCTTC. It encodes CATSTLNSYNEQFF.

This chain uses TRBV4-1 with TRBJ1-4; possible D gene TRBD1, 5 bases. Trimming pared 3 bases from V and 0 bases from J, leaving 23 bases between. CDR1 is MGHRA, CDR2 YSYEKL, per germline. The CDR3 runs 20 residues. CDR3: CASSHLRSGQGTATNEKLFF. The CDR3 DNA reads as TGCGCCAGCAGCCACCTCAGGAGCGGGCAGGGCACGGCAACTAATGAAAAACTGTTTTTT.

The CDR3 here is CASSIRGSSYNEQFF. The CDR3, as DNA: TGTGCCAGCAGTATTAGGGGGAGCTCCTACAATGAGCAGTTCTTC. The rearrangement links TRBV2 to TRBJ2-1; tentatively, D is TRBD1 (6 bases). Germline V gene sequence: CDR1 SNHLY, CDR2 FYNNEI. The CDR3 contains 15 residues. The V and J ends lost 5 bases and 0 bases respectively, with 11 bases between them.

The genes are TRBV6-1 and TRBJ2-3, with D tentatively TRBD2 (6 bases). This CDR3 comprises 14 residues. V lost 3 bases, J lost 1 base, and 8 bases lay in between. The germline CDR1 and CDR2 sequences are MNHNS and SASEGT. The CDR3 DNA sequence: TGTGCCAGCAGTGAGGGCGGGGGCACAGATACGCAGTATTTT. Protein: CASSEGGGTDTQYF.